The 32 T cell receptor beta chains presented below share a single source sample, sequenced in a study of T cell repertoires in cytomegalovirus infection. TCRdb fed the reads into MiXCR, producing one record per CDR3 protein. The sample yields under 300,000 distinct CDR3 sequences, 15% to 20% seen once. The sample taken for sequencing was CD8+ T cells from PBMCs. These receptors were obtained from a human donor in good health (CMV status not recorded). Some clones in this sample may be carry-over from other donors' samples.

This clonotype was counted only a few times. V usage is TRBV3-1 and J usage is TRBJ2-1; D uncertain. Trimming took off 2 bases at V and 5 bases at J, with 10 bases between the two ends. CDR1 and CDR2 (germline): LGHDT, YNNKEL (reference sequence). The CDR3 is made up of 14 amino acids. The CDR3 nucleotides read TGTGCCAGCAGCCAACCTGACGGCCACAATGAGCAGTTCTTC. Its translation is CASSQPDGHNEQFF.

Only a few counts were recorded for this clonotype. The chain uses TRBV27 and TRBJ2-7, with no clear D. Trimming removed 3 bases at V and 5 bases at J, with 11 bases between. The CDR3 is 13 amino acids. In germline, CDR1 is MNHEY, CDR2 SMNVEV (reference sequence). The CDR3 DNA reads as TGTGCCAGCAGTTTCAGGTATAGGGACGAGCAGTACTTC. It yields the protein CASSFRYRDEQYF.

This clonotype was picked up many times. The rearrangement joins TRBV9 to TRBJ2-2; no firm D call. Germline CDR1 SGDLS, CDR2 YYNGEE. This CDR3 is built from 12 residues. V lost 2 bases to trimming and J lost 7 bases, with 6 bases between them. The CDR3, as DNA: TGTGCCAGCAGCGTCAGTGACGGGGAGCTGTTTTTT. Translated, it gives CASSVSDGELFF.

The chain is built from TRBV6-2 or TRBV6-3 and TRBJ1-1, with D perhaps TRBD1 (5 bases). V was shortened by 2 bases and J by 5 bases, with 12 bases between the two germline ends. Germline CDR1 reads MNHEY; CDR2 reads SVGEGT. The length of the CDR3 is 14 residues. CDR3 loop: CASSYPGRVTEAFF. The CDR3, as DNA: TGTGCCAGCAGTTACCCAGGGAGGGTAACTGAAGCTTTCTTT.

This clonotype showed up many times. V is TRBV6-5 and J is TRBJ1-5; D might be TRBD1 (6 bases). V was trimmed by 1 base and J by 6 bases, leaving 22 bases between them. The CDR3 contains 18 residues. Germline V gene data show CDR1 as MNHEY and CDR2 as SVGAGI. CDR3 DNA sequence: TGTGCCAGCAGTTACTTAACGGCTGACGGGGGCATTGGTCAGCCCCAGCATTTT. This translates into CASSYLTADGGIGQPQHF.

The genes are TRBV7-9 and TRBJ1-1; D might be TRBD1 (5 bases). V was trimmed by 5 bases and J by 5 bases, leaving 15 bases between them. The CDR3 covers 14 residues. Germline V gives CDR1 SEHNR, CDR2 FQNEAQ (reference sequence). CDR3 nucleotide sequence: TGTGCCAGCAGCCCGGAGGGGCGGGGGACTGAAGCTTTCTTT. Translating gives CASSPEGRGTEAFF.

The CDR3 DNA reads TGCAGTGCTAGACCGGGACGGAGTAATCTAGTTCTTGAAAACACCATATATTTT. It is translated as CSARPGRSNLVLENTIYF. The rearrangement uses TRBV20-1 and TRBJ1-3; TRBD1 might be the D (5 bases). The V gene lost 2 bases and the J gene lost 6 bases, with 26 bases spanning the gap. There are 18 residues in the CDR3. CDR1 and CDR2 from the germline V gene are DFQATT and SNEGSKA (reference sequence).

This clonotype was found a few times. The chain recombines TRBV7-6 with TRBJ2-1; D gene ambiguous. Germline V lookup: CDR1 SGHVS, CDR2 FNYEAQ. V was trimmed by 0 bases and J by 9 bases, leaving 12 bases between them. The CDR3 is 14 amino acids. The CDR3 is CASSLAPIAPEQFF. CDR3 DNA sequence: TGTGCCAGCAGCTTAGCGCCCATAGCCCCTGAGCAGTTCTTC.

CDR3 coding DNA: TGTGCCAGCAGCCCGCGTTTCAGGGATCCAACTAATGAAAAACTGTTTTTT. It codes for CASSPRFRDPTNEKLFF. This chain connects TRBV7-9 to TRBJ1-4; D is possibly TRBD1 (5 bases). Germline V gives CDR1 SEHNR, CDR2 FQNEAQ (reference sequence). V dropped 5 bases and J dropped 0 bases, with 16 bases sitting between them. This CDR3 spans 17 amino acids.

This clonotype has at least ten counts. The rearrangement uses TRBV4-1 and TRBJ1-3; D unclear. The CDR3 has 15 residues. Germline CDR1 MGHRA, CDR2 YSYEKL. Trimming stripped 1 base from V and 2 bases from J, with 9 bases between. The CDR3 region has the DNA TGCGCCAGCAGCCAAGCTTACACTGCTGGAAACACCATATATTTT. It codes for CASSQAYTAGNTIYF.

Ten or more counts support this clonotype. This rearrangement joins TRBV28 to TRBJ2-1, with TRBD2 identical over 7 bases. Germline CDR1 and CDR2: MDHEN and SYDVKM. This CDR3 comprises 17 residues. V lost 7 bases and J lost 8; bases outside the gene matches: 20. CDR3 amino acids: CASTNGASGPPGDEQFF. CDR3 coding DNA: TGTGCCAGCACCAACGGGGCTAGCGGCCCCCCGGGCGATGAGCAGTTCTTC. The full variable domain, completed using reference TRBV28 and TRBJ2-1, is DVKVTQSSRYLVKRTGEKVFLECVQDMDHENMFWYRQDPGLGLRLIYFSYDVKMKEKGDIPEGYSVSREKKERFSLILESASTNQTSMYLCASTNGASGPPGDEQFFGPGTRLTVL.

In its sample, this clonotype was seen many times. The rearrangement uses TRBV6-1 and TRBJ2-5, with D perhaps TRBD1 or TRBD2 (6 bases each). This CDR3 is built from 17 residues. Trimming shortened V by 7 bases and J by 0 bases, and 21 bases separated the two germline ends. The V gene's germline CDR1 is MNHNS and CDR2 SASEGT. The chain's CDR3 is CASTPMARGPYQETQYF. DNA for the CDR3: TGTGCCAGCACCCCTATGGCTCGGGGGCCTTACCAAGAGACCCAGTACTTC.

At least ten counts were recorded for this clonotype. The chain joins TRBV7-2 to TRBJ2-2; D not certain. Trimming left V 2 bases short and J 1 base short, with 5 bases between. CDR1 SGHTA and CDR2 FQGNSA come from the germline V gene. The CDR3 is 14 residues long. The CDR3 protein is CASSLWGNTGELFF. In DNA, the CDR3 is TGTGCCAGCAGCTTATGGGGGAACACCGGGGAGCTGTTTTTT.

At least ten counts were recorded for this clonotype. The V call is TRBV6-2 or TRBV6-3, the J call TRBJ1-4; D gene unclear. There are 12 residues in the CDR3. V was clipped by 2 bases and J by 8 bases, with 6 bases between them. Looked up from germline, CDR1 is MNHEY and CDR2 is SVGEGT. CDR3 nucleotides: TGTGCCAGCAGTTACCCGGAAGAAAAACTGTTTTTT. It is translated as CASSYPEEKLFF.

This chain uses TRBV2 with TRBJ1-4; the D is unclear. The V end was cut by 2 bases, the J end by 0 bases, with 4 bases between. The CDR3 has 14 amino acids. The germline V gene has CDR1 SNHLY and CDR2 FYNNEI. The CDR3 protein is CASSERSTNEKLFF. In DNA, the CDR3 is TGTGCCAGCAGTGAAAGGTCAACTAATGAAAAACTGTTTTTT.

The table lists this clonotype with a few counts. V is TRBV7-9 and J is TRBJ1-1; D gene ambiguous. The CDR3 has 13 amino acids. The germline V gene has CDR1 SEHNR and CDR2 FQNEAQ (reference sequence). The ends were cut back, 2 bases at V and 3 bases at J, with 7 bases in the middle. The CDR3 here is CASSLTGDTEAFF. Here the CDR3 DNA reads TGTGCCAGCAGCTTAACGGGTGACACTGAAGCTTTCTTT.

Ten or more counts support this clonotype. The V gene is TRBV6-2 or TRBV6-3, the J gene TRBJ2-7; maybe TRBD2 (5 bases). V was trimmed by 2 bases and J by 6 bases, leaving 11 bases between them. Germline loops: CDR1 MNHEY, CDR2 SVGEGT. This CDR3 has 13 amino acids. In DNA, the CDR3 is TGTGCCAGCAGTTACCTGACTACCGGCGAGCAGTACTTC. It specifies CASSYLTTGEQYF.

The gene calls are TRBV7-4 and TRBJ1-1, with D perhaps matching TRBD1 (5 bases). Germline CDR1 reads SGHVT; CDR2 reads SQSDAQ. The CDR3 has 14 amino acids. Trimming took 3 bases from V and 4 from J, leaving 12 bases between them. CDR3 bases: TGTGCCAGCAGCTTTTTGCCGGGGACCACTGAAGCTTTCTTT. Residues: CASSFLPGTTEAFF.

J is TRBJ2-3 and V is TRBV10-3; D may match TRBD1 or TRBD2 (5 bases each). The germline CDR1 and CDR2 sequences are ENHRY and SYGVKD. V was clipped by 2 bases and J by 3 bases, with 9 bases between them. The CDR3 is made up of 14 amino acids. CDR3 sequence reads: CAISEPGGTDTQYF. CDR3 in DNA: TGTGCCATCAGTGAGCCTGGGGGTACAGATACGCAGTATTTT.

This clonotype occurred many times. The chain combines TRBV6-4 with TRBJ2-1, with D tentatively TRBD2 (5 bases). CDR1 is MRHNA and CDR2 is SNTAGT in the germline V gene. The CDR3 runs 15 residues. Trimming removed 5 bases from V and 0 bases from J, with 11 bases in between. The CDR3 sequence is CASSRSGSSYNEQFF. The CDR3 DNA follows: TGTGCCAGCAGTCGTAGTGGGAGCTCCTACAATGAGCAGTTCTTC.

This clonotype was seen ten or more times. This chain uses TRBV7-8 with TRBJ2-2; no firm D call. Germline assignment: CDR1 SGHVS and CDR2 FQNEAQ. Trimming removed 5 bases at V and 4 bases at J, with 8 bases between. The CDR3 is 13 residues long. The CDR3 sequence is CASSPPPTGELFF. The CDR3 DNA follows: TGTGCCAGCAGCCCCCCACCCACCGGGGAGCTGTTTTTT.

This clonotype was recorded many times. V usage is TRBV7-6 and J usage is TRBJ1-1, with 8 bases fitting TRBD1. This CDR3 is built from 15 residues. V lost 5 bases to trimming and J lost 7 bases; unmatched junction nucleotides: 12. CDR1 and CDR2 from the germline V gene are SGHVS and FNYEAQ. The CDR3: CASSLLIEQGDEAFF. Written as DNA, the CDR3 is TGTGCCAGCAGCCTACTTATCGAACAGGGGGATGAAGCTTTCTTT.

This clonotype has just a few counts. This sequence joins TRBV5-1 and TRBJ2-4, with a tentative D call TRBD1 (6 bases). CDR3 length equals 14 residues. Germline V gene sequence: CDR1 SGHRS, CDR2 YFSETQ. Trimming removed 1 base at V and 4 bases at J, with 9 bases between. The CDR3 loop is CASSLTQGKNIQYF. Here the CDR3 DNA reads TGCGCCAGCAGCTTGACCCAGGGGAAAAACATTCAGTACTTC. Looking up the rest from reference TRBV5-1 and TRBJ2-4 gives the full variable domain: KAGVTQTPRYLIKTRGQQVTLSCSPISGHRSVSWYQQTPGQGLQFLFEYFSETQRNKGNFPGRFSGRQFSNSRSEMNVSTLELGDSALYLCASSLTQGKNIQYFGAGTRLSVL.

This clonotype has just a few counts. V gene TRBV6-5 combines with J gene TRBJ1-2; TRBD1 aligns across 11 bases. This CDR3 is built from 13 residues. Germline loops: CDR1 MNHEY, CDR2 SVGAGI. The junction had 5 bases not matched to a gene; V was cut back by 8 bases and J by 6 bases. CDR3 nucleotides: TGTGCCAGCGTGGGACAGGGGGAAGATGGCTACACCTTC. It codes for CASVGQGEDGYTF.

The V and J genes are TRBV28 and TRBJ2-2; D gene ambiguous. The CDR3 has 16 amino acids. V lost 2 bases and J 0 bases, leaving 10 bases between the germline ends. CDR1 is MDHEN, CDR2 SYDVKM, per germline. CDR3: CASSLVWQPNTGELFF. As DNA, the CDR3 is TGTGCCAGCAGTTTAGTCTGGCAGCCGAACACCGGGGAGCTGTTTTTT.

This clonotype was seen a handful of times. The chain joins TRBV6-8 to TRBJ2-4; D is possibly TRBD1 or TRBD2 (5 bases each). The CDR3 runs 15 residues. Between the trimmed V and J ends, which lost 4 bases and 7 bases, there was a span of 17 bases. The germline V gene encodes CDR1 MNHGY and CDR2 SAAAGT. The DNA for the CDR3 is TGTGCCAGCAGTTCCGGGACGGGACGGTCTAACATTCAGTACTTC. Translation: CASSSGTGRSNIQYF.

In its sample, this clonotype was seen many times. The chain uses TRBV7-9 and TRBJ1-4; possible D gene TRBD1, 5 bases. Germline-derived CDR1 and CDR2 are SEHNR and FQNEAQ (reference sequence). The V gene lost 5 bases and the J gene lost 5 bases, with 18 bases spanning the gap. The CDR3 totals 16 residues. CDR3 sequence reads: CASSPYLGGINEKLFF. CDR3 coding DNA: TGTGCCAGCAGCCCCTATCTTGGGGGTATAAATGAAAAACTGTTTTTT.

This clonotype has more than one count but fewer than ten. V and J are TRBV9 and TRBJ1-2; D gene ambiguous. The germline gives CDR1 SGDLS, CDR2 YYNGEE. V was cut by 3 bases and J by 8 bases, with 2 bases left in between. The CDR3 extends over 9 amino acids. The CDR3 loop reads CASSEGYTF. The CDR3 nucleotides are TGTGCCAGCAGCGAGGGCTACACCTTC.

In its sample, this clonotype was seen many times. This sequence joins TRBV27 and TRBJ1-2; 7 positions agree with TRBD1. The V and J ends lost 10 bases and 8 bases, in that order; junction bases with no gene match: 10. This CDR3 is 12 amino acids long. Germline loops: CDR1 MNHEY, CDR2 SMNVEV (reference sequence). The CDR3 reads CAIGQAGGGYTF. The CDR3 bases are TGTGCCATTGGACAGGCCGGGGGGGGCTACACCTTC.

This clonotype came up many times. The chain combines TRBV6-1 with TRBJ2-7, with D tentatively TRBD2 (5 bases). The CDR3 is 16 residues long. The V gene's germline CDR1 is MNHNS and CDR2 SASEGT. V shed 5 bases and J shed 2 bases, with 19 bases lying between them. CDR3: CASSPKLAGRAYEQYF. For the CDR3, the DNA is TGTGCCAGCAGTCCCAAACTTGCCGGGCGGGCCTACGAGCAGTACTTC.

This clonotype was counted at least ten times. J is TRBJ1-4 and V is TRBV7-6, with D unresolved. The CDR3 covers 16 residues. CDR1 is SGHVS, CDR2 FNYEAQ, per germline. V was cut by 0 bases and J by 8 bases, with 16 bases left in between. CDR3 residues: CASSLAVRQRGEKLFF. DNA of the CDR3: TGTGCCAGCAGCTTAGCGGTCCGGCAGCGGGGAGAAAAACTGTTTTTT.

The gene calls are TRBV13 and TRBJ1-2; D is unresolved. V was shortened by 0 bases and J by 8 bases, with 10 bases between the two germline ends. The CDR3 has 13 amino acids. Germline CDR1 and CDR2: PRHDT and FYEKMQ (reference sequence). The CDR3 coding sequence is TGTGCCAGCAGCTTAGGACACAGCCAGGGCTACACCTTC. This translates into CASSLGHSQGYTF.